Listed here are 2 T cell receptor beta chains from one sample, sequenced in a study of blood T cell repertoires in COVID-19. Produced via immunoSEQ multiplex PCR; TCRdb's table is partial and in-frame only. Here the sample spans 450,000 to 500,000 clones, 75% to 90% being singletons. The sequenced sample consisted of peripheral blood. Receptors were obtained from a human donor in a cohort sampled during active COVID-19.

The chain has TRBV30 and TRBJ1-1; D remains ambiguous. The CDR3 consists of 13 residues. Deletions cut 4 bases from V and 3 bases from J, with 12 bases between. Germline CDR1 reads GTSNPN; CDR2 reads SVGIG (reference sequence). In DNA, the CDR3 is TGTGCCTGGACAGCGGGGAGGGACACTGAAGCTTTCTTT. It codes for CAWTAGRDTEAFF.

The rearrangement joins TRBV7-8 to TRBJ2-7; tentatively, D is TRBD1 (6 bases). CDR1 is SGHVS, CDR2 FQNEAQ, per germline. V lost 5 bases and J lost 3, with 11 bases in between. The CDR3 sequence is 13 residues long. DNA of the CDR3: TGTGCCAGCAGCCCCCAACAGGGCTACGAGCAGTACTTC. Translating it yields CASSPQQGYEQYF.